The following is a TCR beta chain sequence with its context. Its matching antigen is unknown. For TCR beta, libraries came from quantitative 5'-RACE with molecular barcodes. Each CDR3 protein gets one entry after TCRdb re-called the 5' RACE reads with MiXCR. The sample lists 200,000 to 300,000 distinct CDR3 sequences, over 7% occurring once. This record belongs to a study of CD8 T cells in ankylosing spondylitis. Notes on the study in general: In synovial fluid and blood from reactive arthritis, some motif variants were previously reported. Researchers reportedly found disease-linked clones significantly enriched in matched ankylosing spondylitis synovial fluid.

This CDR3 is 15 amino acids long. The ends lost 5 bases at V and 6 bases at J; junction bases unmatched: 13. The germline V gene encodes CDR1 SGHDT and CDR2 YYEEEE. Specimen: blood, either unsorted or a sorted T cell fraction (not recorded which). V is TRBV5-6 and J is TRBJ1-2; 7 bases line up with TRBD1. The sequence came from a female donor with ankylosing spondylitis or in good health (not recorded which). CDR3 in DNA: TGTGCCAGCAGTCCCCCGGCGACAGGGCTAAATGGCTACACCTTC. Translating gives CASSPPATGLNGYTF.